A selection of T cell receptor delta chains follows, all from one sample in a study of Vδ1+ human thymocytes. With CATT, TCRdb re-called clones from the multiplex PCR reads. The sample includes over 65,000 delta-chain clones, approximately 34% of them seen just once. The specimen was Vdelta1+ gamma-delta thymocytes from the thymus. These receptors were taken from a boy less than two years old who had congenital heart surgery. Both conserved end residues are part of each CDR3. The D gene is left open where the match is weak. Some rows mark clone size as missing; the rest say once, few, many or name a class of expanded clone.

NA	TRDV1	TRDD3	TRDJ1	CALGEVNCWGIRGWTDKLIF	TGTGCTCTTGGGGAAGTTAATTGTTGGGGGATACGGGGGTGGACCGATAAACTCATCTTT
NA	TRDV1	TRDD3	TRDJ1	CALGVLASSVLGIHLQTDKLIF	TGTGCTCTTGGGGTCCTAGCGTCCTCCGTACTGGGGATCCATCTTCAAACCGATAAACTCATCTTT
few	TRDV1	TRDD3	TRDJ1	CALGEVFSRLGGHLYADKLIF	TGTGCTCTTGGGGAAGTTTTCAGTAGACTGGGGGGGCACCTGTACGCCGATAAACTCATCTTT
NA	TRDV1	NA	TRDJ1	CALGVIKRPSFLLGRGSDKLIF	TGTGCTCTTGGGGTCATTAAACGGCCTTCCTTCTTACTGGGGAGAGGGTCCGATAAACTCATCTTT
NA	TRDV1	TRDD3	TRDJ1	CALGELDDHWGILNTDKLIF	TGTGCTCTTGGGGAACTCGATGACCACTGGGGGATCCTCAACACCGATAAACTCATCTTT
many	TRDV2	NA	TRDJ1	CACGKNTDKLIF	TGTGCCTGTGGTAAGAACACCGATAAACTCATCTTT
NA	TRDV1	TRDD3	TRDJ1	CALGTSRPTGGYATAARTDKLIF	TGTGCTCTTGGGACCAGCCGCCCGACTGGGGGATACGCTACTGCAGCCCGGACCGATAAACTCATCTTT
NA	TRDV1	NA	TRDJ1	CALGEYFGGSDYSDKLIF	TGTGCTCTTGGGGAATACTTTGGTGGGTCTGACTACTCCGATAAACTCATCTTT
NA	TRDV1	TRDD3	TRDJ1	CALGLPLIYWGTYTDKLIF	TGTGCTCTTGGCCTTCCCCTCATCTACTGGGGGACCTACACCGATAAACTCATCTTT
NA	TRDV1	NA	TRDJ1	CALGQIREGIPRYTDKLIF	TGTGCTCTTGGACAAATCAGGGAGGGGATCCCCAGGTACACCGATAAACTCATCTTT
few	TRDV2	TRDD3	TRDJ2	CATGTGGYPSQLFF	TGTGCCACCGGTACTGGGGGATACCCTTCACAACTCTTCTTT
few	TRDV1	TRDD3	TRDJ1	CALGDPSHLTGGYVPHHPLYYTDKLIF	TGTGCTCTTGGGGACCCCTCCCATCTTACTGGGGGATACGTTCCACACCACCCCCTCTATTACACCGATAAACTCATCTTT
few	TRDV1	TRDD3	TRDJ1	CALGELLSPTTALGWSYTDKLIF	TGTGCTCTTGGGGAACTTTTGTCCCCTACAACCGCACTGGGGTGGTCATACACCGATAAACTCATCTTT
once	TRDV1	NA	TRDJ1	CALGGLGGKLIF	TGTGCTCTTGGGGGGCTAGGGGGTAAACTCATCTTT
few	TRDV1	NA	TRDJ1	CALGEVPIIRGETDKLIF	TGTGCTCTTGGGGAAGTTCCTATCATCCGGGGGGAGACCGATAAACTCATCTTT
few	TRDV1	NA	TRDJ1	CALGEIVSSRSDTDKLIF	TGTGCTCTTGGGGAAATTGTCAGTTCGCGGAGTGACACCGATAAACTCATCTTT
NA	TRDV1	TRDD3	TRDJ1	CALGASAFGCPRGYWGRRTDKLIF	TGTGCTCTTGGGGCCAGTGCTTTTGGGTGTCCGAGGGGGTACTGGGGGAGAAGAACCGATAAACTCATCTTT